Shown below are 16 T cell receptor beta chains from a single sample sequenced in a study of early T cells in non-severe SARS-CoV-2 infection. TCRdb reprocessed the 5' RACE reads with MiXCR, giving one entry per CDR3 protein. The profile shows about 52,000 distinct CDR3 sequences, approximately 10% of them singletons. The sample consisted of whole blood. These receptors were taken from an adult who was a healthcare worker with PCR-confirmed SARS-CoV-2 infection or an uninfected control (not recorded which).

The chain couples TRBV20-1 to TRBJ2-1, with 11 nucleotides matching TRBD2. Germline CDR1 and CDR2: DFQATT and SNEGSKA (reference sequence). This CDR3 is 14 amino acids long. V trimming: 6 bases; J trimming: 5 bases; junction bases outside the gene matches: 6. CDR3 DNA: TGCAGTGCGCGGACTAGCGGGTGGCACAATGAGCAGTTCTTC. Its translation is CSARTSGWHNEQFF.

The sample holds a few counts of this clonotype. The rearrangement uses TRBV11-2 and TRBJ2-1; 8 bases fit TRBD2. V dropped 0 bases and J dropped 7; count of bases not matched to a gene: 5. This CDR3 region has 15 residues. CDR1 SGHAT and CDR2 FQNNGV come from the germline V gene. CDR3 region: CASSLERLARNEQFF. For the CDR3, the DNA is TGTGCCAGCAGCTTAGAGAGACTAGCGCGGAATGAGCAGTTCTTC.

This chain connects TRBV6-5 to TRBJ2-3; TRBD2 aligns across 7 bases. J was trimmed by 3 bases and V by 7 bases; bases with no gene match: 10. Germline CDR1 and CDR2: MNHEY and SVGAGI. The CDR3 length is 15 residues. For the CDR3, the DNA is TGTGCCAGCACCCCGCGGGCGGGGGATACAGATACGCAGTATTTT. Translation: CASTPRAGDTDTQYF.

There are many counts of this clonotype. The chain couples TRBV5-1 to TRBJ1-2; D unclear. The V end was cut by 0 bases, the J end by 4 bases, with 7 bases between. This CDR3 is 13 amino acids long. The V gene's germline CDR1 is SGHRS and CDR2 YFSETQ. The CDR3 region is CASSLGSPYGYTF. CDR3 sequence (DNA): TGCGCCAGCAGCTTGGGGTCACCCTATGGCTACACCTTC.

This clonotype was picked up many times. The chain has TRBV6-2 or TRBV6-3 and TRBJ2-5; TRBD2 might be the D (6 bases). Trimming took 7 bases from V and 4 from J, leaving 22 bases between them. CDR1 is MNHEY and CDR2 is SVGEGT in the germline V gene. CDR3 size: 16 residues. CDR3 sequence (DNA): TGTGCCAGCACCATTATTTGGTCGGGAGTGCGAGAGACCCAGTACTTC. Its translation is CASTIIWSGVRETQYF.

This clonotype occurred a few times. The rearrangement uses TRBV6-2 or TRBV6-3 and TRBJ2-3, with D hard to call. This CDR3 comprises 12 residues. From germline, CDR1 is MNHEY and CDR2 SVGEGT. Deletions cut 2 bases from V and 2 bases from J, with 2 bases between. CDR3 in DNA: TGTGCCAGCAGTTACGCCACAGATACGCAGTATTTT. It specifies CASSYATDTQYF.

This clonotype was recorded many times. The V gene is TRBV6-1, the J gene TRBJ1-4; D possibly corresponds to TRBD1 (5 bases). From germline, CDR1 is MNHNS and CDR2 SASEGT. Deletions cut 3 bases from V and 16 bases from J, with 12 bases between. The CDR3 runs to 11 residues. Written as DNA, the CDR3 is TGTGCCAGCAGTGAGGGACGGACTCCGTTTTTT. Protein sequence: CASSEGRTPFF.

This clonotype was detected many times. V and J are TRBV28 and TRBJ1-5, with 7 bases lining up with TRBD1. CDR3 length: 16 residues. The germline gives CDR1 MDHEN, CDR2 SYDVKM. V shed 6 bases and J 5 bases; nucleotides not matched to a gene: 13. The CDR3 nucleotides are TGTGCCAGCAGCCCCCGGACAGGTTCTAGGGATCAGCCCCAGCATTTT. This codes for CASSPRTGSRDQPQHF. The variable domain in full, with the rest retrieved from reference TRBV28 and TRBJ1-5, is DVKVTQSSRYLVKRTGEKVFLECVQDMDHENMFWYRQDPGLGLRLIYFSYDVKMKEKGDIPEGYSVSREKKERFSLILESASTNQTSMYLCASSPRTGSRDQPQHFGDGTRLSIL.

The rearrangement joins TRBV20-1 to TRBJ2-7, with D unresolved. The CDR3 has 14 amino acids. Germline values: CDR1 DFQATT, CDR2 SNEGSKA (reference sequence). Trimming cost V 3 bases and J 0 bases, with 12 bases left between them. CDR3 loop: CSARSSRFSYEQYF. DNA of the CDR3: TGCAGTGCTAGGAGCTCCAGATTCTCCTACGAGCAGTACTTC.

This clonotype was recorded at least ten times. V and J are TRBV5-4 and TRBJ2-3; 7 nucleotides line up with TRBD2. The CDR3 length is 15 residues. Looked up from germline, CDR1 is SGHNT and CDR2 is YYREEE (reference sequence). With V trimmed by 0 bases and J by 4 bases, 5 bases remained unmatched. The CDR3 reads CASSLVGGSPDTQYF. DNA of the CDR3: TGTGCCAGCAGCTTGGTGGGCGGGAGTCCAGATACGCAGTATTTT.

This clonotype has more than one count but fewer than ten. V and J are TRBV28 and TRBJ1-1; unclear D gene. V shed 5 bases and J shed 8 bases, with 12 bases lying between them. CDR3 length: 12 amino acids. The germline CDR1 and CDR2 sequences are MDHEN and SYDVKM. The CDR3 sequence is CASSLPAGEAFF. The CDR3 DNA reads TGTGCCAGCAGTCTTCCGGCGGGGGAAGCTTTCTTT.

This chain connects TRBV13 to TRBJ2-7; TRBD1 matches 7 bases. The CDR3 totals 12 residues. In germline, CDR1 is PRHDT, CDR2 FYEKMQ (reference sequence). Trimming removed 5 bases from V and 5 bases from J; junction bases left unmatched: 3. DNA for the CDR3: TGTGCCAGCAGCGTACAGGGGAACGAGCAGTACTTC. Encoded protein: CASSVQGNEQYF. Together with reference TRBV13 and TRBJ2-7, the CDR3 gives the full variable domain: AAGVIQSPRHLIKEKRETATLKCYPIPRHDTVYWYQQGPGQDPQFLISFYEKMQSDKGSIPDRFSAQQFSDYHSELNMSSLELGDSALYFCASSVQGNEQYFGPGTRLTVT.

In this sample, this clonotype turned up many times. The chain has TRBV7-6 and TRBJ2-3; D gene unclear. V was pared by 4 bases and J by 0 bases, with 8 bases between. Germline values: CDR1 SGHVS, CDR2 FNYEAQ. The CDR3 spans 14 residues. The CDR3 coding sequence is TGTGCCAGCAGCTCCCTCCCTAGCACAGATACGCAGTATTTT. Its protein is CASSSLPSTDTQYF.

In this sample, this clonotype turned up many times. This rearrangement joins TRBV20-1 to TRBJ1-5; weak D call: TRBD1 (6 bases). V was trimmed by 6 bases and J by 7 bases, leaving 19 bases between them. Germline values: CDR1 DFQATT, CDR2 SNEGSKA (reference sequence). The CDR3 is 14 residues long. The CDR3 bases are TGCAGTGCCACCGGGGGCAGGGGAGCCCAGCCCCAGCATTTT. This codes for CSATGGRGAQPQHF.

This clonotype has more than one count but fewer than ten. The rearrangement links TRBV6-2 or TRBV6-3 to TRBJ2-5, with TRBD1 as a possible D gene (5 bases). The CDR3 contains 15 residues. V was clipped by 6 bases and J by 5 bases, with 19 bases between them. Germline CDR1 is MNHEY and CDR2 is SVGEGT. CDR3 in amino acids: CASSSVDTTTETQYF. For the CDR3, the DNA is TGTGCCAGCAGCTCCGTGGACACTACTACGGAGACCCAGTACTTC.

Of note for this clonotype: Since a much larger clone is just one base distant, this may be a read error. The chain is built from TRBV11-2 and TRBJ1-1; possibly TRBD1 for D (6 bases). This CDR3 is built from 13 residues. Germline values: CDR1 SGHAT, CDR2 FQNNGV. Between the trimmed V and J ends, which lost 1 base and 8 bases, there was a span of 11 bases. The CDR3: CASSLVKGDEAFF. For the CDR3, the DNA is TGTGCCAGCAGCTTAGTCAAGGGGGACGAAGCTTTCTTT.